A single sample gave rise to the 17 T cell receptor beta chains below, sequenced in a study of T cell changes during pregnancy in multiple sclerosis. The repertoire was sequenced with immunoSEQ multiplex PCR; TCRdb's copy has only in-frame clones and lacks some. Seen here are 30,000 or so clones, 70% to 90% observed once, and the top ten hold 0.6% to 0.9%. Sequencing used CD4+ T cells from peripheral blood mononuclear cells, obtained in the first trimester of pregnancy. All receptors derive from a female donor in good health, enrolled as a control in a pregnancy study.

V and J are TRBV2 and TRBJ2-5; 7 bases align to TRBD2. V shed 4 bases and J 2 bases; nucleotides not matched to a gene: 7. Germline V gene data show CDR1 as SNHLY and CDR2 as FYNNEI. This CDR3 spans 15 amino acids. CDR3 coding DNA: TGTGCCAGCAGTGTGATAGCGGGTATACAAGAGACCCAGTACTTC. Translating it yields CASSVIAGIQETQYF.

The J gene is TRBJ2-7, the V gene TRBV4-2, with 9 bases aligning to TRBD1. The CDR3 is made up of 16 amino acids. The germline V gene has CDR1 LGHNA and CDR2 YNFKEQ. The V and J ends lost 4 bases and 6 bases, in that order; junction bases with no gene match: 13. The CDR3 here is CASSPRTGELVGEQYF. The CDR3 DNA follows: TGTGCCAGCAGCCCACGGACAGGGGAGTTAGTGGGCGAGCAGTACTTC.

This CDR3 reads CASSHNTGGAAGNTIYF. The CDR3 DNA reads as TGTGCCAGCAGCCATAATACAGGGGGCGCCGCTGGAAACACCATATATTTT. This chain uses TRBV4-2 with TRBJ1-3; 9 positions agree with TRBD1. The CDR3 has 17 residues. Germline-derived CDR1 and CDR2 are LGHNA and YNFKEQ. Trimming took 3 bases from V and 2 from J; bases not matched to a gene: 8.

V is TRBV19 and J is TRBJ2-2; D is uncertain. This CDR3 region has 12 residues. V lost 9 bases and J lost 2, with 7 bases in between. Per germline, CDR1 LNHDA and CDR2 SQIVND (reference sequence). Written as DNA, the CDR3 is TGTGCCAGCACAAGTAACACCGGGGAGCTGTTTTTT. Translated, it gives CASTSNTGELFF.

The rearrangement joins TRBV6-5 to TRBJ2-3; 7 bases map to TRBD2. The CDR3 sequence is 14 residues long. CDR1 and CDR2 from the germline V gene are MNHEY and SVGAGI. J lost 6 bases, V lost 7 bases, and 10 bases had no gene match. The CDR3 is CASKGGTTFDTQYF. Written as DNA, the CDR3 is TGTGCCAGCAAGGGCGGGACTACCTTTGATACGCAGTATTTT.

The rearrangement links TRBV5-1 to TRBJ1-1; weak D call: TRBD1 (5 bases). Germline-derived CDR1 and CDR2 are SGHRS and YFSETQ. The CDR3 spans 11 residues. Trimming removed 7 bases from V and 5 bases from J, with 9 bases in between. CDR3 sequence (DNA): TGCGCCAGCTCGGCAGGGACTGAAGCTTTCTTT. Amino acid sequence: CASSAGTEAFF.

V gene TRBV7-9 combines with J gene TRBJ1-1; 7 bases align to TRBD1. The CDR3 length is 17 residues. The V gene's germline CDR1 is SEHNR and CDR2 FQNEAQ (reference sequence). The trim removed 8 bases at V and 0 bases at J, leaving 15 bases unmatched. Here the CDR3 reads CASLSGRGQWMNTEAFF. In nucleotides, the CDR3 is TGTGCCAGCCTCTCTGGGCGGGGACAGTGGATGAACACTGAAGCTTTCTTT.

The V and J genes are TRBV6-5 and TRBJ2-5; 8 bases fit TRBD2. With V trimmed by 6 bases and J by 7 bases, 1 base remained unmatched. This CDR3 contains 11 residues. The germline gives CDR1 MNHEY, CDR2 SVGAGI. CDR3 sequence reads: CASSGGVTQYF. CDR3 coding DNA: TGTGCCAGCAGCGGGGGGGTGACCCAGTACTTC.

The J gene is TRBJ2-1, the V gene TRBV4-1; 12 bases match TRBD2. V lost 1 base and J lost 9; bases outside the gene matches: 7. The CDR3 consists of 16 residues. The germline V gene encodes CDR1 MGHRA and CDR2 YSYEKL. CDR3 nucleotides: TGCGCCAGCAGCCAAGCTTTGCTAGCGGGGGGGAGTGAGCAGTTCTTC. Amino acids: CASSQALLAGGSEQFF.

As DNA, the CDR3 is TGTGCCAGCAGTTTCCGGGACAGACTTGAAGCTTTCTTT. Its translation: CASSFRDRLEAFF. The chain couples TRBV27 to TRBJ1-1; 7 bases are shared with TRBD1. Germline loops: CDR1 MNHEY, CDR2 SMNVEV (reference sequence). V lost 3 bases and J lost 7; bases outside the gene matches: 5. The CDR3 is made up of 13 amino acids.

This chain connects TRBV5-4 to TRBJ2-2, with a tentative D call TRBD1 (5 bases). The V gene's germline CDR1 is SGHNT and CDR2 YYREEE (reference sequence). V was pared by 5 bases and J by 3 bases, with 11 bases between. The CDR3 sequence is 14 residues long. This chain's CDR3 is CASSQDTYTGELFF. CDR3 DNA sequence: TGTGCCAGCAGTCAGGACACGTACACCGGGGAGCTGTTTTTT.

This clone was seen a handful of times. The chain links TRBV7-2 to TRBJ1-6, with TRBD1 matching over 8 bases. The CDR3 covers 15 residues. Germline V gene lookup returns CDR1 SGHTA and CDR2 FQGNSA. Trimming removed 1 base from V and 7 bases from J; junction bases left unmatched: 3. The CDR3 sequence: CASSLGTGRNSPLHF. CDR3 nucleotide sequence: TGTGCCAGCAGCTTAGGGACAGGGAGGAATTCACCCCTCCACTTT. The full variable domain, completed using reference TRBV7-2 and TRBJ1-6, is GAGVSQSPSNKVTEKGKDVELRCDPISGHTALYWYRQSLGQGLEFLIYFQGNSAPDKSGLPSDRFSAERTGGSVSTLTIQRTQQEDSAVYLCASSLGTGRNSPLHFGNGTRLTVT.

CDR3 loop: CASSHNSGANVLTF. CDR3 coding DNA: TGCGCCAGCAGCCACAACTCTGGGGCCAACGTCCTGACTTTC. This chain uses TRBV4-3 with TRBJ2-6; no clear D gene. In germline, CDR1 is LGHNA, CDR2 YSLEER. The CDR3 length is 14 residues. The ends were cut back, 3 bases at V and 0 bases at J, with 3 bases in the middle.

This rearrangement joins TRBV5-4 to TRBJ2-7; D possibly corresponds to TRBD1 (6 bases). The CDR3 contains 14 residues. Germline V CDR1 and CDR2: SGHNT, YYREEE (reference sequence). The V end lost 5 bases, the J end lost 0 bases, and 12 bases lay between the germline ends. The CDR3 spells CASSQPGDSYEQYF. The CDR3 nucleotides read TGTGCCAGCAGTCAGCCAGGGGACTCCTACGAGCAGTACTTC.

CDR3: CAWSADRRFIGNTIYF. In nucleotides, the CDR3 is TGTGCCTGGAGTGCAGACAGAAGATTCATTGGGAACACCATATATTTT. The genes are TRBV30 and TRBJ1-3; possible D gene TRBD1, 5 bases. Germline assignment: CDR1 GTSNPN and CDR2 SVGIG (reference sequence). The CDR3 loop spans 16 amino acids. The V and J ends lost 1 base and 7 bases respectively, with 20 bases between them.

Written as DNA, the CDR3 is TGTGCCATCAGTGAGGTGAGCAGGGCCTATGGCTACACCTTC. Encoded protein: CAISEVSRAYGYTF. The chain combines TRBV10-3 with TRBJ1-2; possible D gene TRBD1, 5 bases. This CDR3 spans 14 amino acids. The germline V gene encodes CDR1 ENHRY and CDR2 SYGVKD. The V and J ends lost 2 bases and 4 bases respectively, with 11 bases between them.

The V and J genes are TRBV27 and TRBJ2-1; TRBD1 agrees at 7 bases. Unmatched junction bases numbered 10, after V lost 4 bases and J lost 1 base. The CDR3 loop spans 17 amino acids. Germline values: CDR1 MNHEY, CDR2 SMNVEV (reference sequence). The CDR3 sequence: CASSSFSTGLSYNEQFF. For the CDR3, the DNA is TGTGCCAGCAGTTCATTCTCGACAGGGCTATCCTACAATGAGCAGTTCTTC.